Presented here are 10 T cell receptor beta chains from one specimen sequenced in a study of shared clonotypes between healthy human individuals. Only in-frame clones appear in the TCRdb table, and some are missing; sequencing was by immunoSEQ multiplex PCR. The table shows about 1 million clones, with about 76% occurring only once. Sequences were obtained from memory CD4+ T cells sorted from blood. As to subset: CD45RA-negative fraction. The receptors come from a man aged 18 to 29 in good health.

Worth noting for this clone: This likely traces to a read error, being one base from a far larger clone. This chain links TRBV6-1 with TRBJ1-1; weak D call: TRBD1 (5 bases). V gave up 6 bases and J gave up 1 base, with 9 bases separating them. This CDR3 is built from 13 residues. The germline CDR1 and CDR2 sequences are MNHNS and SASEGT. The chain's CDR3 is CASRGRGNTEAFF. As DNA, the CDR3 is TGTGCCAGCAGGGGACGGGGGAACACTGAAGCTTTCTTT.

DNA for the CDR3: TGTGCCAGCAGCTTAACGTGGGTTGGGCCCCAGCATTTT. It codes for CASSLTWVGPQHF. The chain employs TRBV5-6 and TRBJ1-5; D remains ambiguous. Germline CDR1 SGHDT, CDR2 YYEEEE. V was shortened by 2 bases and J by 9 bases, with 12 bases between the two germline ends. The CDR3 has 13 amino acids.

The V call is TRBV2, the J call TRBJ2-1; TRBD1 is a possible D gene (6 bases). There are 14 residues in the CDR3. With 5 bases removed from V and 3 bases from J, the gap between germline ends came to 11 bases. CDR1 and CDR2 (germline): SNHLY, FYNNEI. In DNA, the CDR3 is TGTGCCAGCAGTCCCCGGACAGACTACAATGAGCAGTTCTTC. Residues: CASSPRTDYNEQFF.

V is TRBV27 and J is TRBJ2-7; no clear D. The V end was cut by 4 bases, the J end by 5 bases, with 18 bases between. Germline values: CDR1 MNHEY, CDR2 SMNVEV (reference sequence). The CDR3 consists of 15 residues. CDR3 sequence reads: CASSSLGLTLDEQYF. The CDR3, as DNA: TGTGCCAGCAGTTCGTTGGGCCTTACTCTCGACGAGCAGTACTTC.

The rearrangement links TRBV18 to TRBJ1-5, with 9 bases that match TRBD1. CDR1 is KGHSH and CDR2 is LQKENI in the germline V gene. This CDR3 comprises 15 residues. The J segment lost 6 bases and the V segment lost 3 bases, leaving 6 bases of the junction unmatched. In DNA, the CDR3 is TGTGCCAGCTCACCCGGGACAGGGTATGGTCAGCCCCAGCATTTT. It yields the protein CASSPGTGYGQPQHF.

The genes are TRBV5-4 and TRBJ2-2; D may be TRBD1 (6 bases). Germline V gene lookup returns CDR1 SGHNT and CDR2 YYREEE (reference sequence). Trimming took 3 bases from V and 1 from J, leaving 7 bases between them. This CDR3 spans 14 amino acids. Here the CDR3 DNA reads TGTGCCAGCAGCTGGGACAAGAACACCGGGGAGCTGTTTTTT. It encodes CASSWDKNTGELFF. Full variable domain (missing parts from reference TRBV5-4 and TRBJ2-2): ETGVTQSPTHLIKTRGQQVTLRCSSQSGHNTVSWYQQALGQGPQFIFQYYREEENGRGNFPPRFSGLQFPNYSSELNVNALELDDSALYLCASSWDKNTGELFFGEGSRLTVL.

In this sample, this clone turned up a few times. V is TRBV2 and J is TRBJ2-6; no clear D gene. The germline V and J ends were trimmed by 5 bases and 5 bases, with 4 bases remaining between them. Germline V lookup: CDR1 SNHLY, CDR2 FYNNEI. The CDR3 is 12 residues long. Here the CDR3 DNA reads TGTGCCAGCAGTCCCTGGGCCAACGTCCTGACTTTC. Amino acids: CASSPWANVLTF.

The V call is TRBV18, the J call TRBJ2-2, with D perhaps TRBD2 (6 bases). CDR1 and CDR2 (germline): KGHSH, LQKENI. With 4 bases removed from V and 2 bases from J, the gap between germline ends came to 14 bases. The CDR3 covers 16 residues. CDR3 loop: CASSRLPSVNTGELFF. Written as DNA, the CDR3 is TGTGCCAGCTCACGTCTTCCTAGCGTTAACACCGGGGAGCTGTTTTTT.

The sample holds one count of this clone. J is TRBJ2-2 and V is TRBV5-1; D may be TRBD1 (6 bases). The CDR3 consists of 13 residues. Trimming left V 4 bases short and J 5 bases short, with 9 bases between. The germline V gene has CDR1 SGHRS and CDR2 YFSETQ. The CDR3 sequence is CASSAQGTGELFF. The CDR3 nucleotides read TGCGCCAGCAGCGCACAGGGTACCGGGGAGCTGTTTTTT.

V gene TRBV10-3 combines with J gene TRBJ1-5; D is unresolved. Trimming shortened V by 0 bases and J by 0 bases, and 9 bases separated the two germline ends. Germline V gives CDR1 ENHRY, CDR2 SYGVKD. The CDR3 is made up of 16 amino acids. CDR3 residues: CAISESGNDSNQPQHF. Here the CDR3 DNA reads TGTGCCATCAGTGAGTCTGGAAACGATAGCAATCAGCCCCAGCATTTT.